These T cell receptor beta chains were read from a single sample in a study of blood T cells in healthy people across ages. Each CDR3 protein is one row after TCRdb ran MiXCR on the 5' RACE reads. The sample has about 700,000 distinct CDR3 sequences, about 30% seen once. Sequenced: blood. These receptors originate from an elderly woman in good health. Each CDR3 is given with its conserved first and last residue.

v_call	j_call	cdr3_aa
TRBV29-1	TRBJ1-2	CSVEDRQTDGYTF
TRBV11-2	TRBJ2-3	CASSFSGADTQYF
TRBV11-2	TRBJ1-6	CANSKTGYYNSPLHF
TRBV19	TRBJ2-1	CASSPTAGGVYEQFF
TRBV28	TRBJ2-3	CASSLYGTSGSTDTQYF
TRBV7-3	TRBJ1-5	CASSPAQGDQPQHF
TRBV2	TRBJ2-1	CASSERPPAGGNGQFF
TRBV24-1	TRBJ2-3	CATSSDRGTDTQYF
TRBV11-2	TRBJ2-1	CASSPGVGVVARNEQFF
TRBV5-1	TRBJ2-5	CASSLGTLAGPQETQYF
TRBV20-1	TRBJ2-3	CSASSRGGGTDTQYF
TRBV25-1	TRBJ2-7	CASRFRNGPPSYEQYF
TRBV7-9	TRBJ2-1	CASSFPPIQGNFYNEQFF
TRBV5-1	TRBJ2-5	CAARQGLQETQYF
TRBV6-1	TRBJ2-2	CASSRTGTGGLNTGELFF
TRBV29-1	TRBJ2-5	CSGQKGETQYF
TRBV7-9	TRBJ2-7	CASSLTGTGEEQYF
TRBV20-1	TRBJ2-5	CSHAGTGLKETQYF
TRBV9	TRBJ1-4	CASSEGQGREKLFF
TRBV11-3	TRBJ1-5	CASDLHQPQHF
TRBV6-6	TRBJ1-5	CASEKGFGNQPQHF
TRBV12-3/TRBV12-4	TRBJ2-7	CARSATRGLGYEQYF
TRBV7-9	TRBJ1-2	CASSPTGTGTYGYTF
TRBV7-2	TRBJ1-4	CASSREQINEKLFF
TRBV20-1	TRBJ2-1	CSARPRPSSGVYNEQFF
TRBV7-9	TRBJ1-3	CASSRTGSGNTIYF
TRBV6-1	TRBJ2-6	CASSQLSPFGSGANVLTF
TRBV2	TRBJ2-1	CASTRLAGDDNEQFF
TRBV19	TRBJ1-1	CASSISNTEAFF
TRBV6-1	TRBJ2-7	CASSENSGGADEQYF
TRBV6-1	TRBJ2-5	CASSEAAIGTQYF
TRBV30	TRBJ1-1	CAWGFPEAFF
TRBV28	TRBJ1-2	CASSTPKQGNYGYTF
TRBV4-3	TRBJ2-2	CASSQDLWGAGELFF
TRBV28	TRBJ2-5	CASSRTSLGGGETQYF
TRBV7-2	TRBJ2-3	CASSLRTDAQYF
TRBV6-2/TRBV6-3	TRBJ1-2	CASSYDGGRGYTF
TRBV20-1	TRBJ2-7	CSAGQVTGRYEQYF
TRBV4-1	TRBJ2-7	CASSQGQGGTYEQYF
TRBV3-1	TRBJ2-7	CASSQGWVDSEQYF
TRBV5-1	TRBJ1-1	CASSLTRGNTEAFF
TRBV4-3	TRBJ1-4	CASSQLGRGREKLFF
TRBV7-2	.	CACSLAGSSYEQYF
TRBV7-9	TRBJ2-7	CASSSIGGREQYF
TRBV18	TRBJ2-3	CASSPMRGGTDTQYF
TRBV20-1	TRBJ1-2	CSANRDRFGYTF
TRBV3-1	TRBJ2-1	CASTTGASNEQFF
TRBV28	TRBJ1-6	CASRRRTGGEDSPLHF
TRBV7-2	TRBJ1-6	CASSLVGSSYNSPLHF
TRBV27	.	CASSYRSGRGQTYEQYF
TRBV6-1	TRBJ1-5	CASSERWAGLSNQPQHF
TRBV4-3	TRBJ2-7	CASSRDYSSYEQYF
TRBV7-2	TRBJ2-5	CASSLVLAGAPETQYF
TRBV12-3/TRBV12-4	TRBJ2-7	CASSPGTVSEQYF
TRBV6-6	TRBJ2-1	CASISSGRGNEQFF